The TCR beta chain described here comes from a study of blood T cell repertoires in COVID-19. Across the whole study: The United States, Italy and Spain provided the acute and convalescent COVID-19 samples. In each case, the material was cDNA or gDNA derived from T cells, B-cell-depleted T cells, or PBMCs.

Germline V gene sequence: CDR1 MNHNS, CDR2 SASEGT. The CDR3 has 15 residues. Trimming cost V 3 bases and J 4 bases; bases outside gene matches: 8. Original processing methods: Estimates of nucleated cell counts were drawn from the amplification of reference gene primers. Libraries were prepared by immunoSEQ multiplex PCR; TCRdb keeps only in-frame clonotypes and omits some of them. V and J calls plus clone size are reproduced from that table; the DNA served to infer D and trimming. The data hold about 190,000 clones, with approximately 90% observed a single time. Sequences were obtained from peripheral blood. The V call is TRBV6-1, the J call TRBJ1-1, with TRBD1 matching over 7 bases. This sequence was found in a man aged 30 to 39 with acute or convalescent COVID-19. The CDR3: CASSESRGLLTEAFF. The DNA for the CDR3 is TGTGCCAGCAGTGAGTCAAGGGGGCTTCTCACTGAAGCTTTCTTT.